Following are 29 T cell receptor beta chains from one sample sequenced in a study of OX40 agonist ivuxolimab in advanced cancers. Here immunoSEQ multiplex PCR was the method, and the copy in TCRdb shows in-frame clones only, minus some. The sample has 60,000 to 80,000 clones; over 70% are singletons. Sequences were derived from CD4+ or CD8+ T cells sorted from blood, sampled in a trial of the OX40 agonist ivuxolimab. Source of these receptors: an adult with an advanced solid tumor such as melanoma, head and neck, liver or kidney cancer.

Worth noting for this clone: Additional DNA sequences in this sample encode the identical CDR3. The V call is TRBV5-1, the J call TRBJ2-3; D unresolved. Germline V gene lookup returns CDR1 SGHRS and CDR2 YFSETQ. The V end lost 4 bases, the J end lost 0 bases, and 0 bases lay between the germline ends. This CDR3 is 11 amino acids long. CDR3: CASSSTDTQYF. Written as DNA, the CDR3 is TGCGCCAGCAGCAGCACAGATACGCAGTATTTT.

The chain links TRBV4-1 to TRBJ1-3; 7 positions agree with TRBD1. The CDR3 extends over 17 amino acids. J gave up 4 bases and V 1 base, and 10 bases lay outside the gene matches. Germline CDR1 is MGHRA and CDR2 is YSYEKL. The CDR3 region is CASSQGRQGTGGNTIYF. The CDR3 DNA reads as TGCGCCAGCAGCCAAGGCCGACAGGGAACGGGCGGAAACACCATATATTTT.

The V call is TRBV4-3, the J call TRBJ1-4, with D unresolved. CDR1 LGHNA and CDR2 YSLEER come from the germline V gene. V was cut by 0 bases and J by 10 bases, with 12 bases left in between. The CDR3 is 14 residues long. CDR3 residues: CASSQDRYSGKLFF. The CDR3 DNA follows: TGCGCCAGCAGCCAAGATCGGTACTCGGGAAAACTGTTTTTT.

The chain carries TRBV13 and TRBJ2-2, with 12 bases aligning to TRBD2. Germline CDR1 PRHDT, CDR2 FYEKMQ (reference sequence). Germline trimming cut 5 bases from V and 10 bases from J; bases unmatched to any gene: 5. This CDR3 comprises 14 residues. Here the CDR3 reads CASSGLAGGQELFF. For the CDR3, the DNA is TGTGCCAGCAGCGGGCTAGCGGGGGGGCAGGAGCTGTTTTTT.

The rearrangement joins TRBV5-4 to TRBJ2-5; perhaps TRBD2 as D (5 bases). Trimming took 1 base from V and 3 from J, leaving 13 bases between them. Germline lookup yields CDR1 SGHNT and CDR2 YYREEE (reference sequence). This CDR3 has 15 amino acids. The CDR3 sequence is CASSLSAGLKETQYF. The CDR3 coding sequence is TGTGCCAGCAGCTTGTCCGCGGGCCTAAAAGAGACCCAGTACTTC.

V is TRBV6-5 and J is TRBJ1-3; no definite D call. Germline V gene lookup returns CDR1 MNHEY and CDR2 SVGAGI. V dropped 7 bases and J dropped 1 base, with 8 bases sitting between them. CDR3 size: 13 residues. The DNA of the CDR3 is TGTGCCAGCAAGGAAGGGTCTGGAAACACCATATATTTT. It yields the protein CASKEGSGNTIYF.

This clone was seen a handful of times. The rearrangement joins TRBV27 to TRBJ1-2, with a weak D call TRBD1 (5 bases). The germline V gene encodes CDR1 MNHEY and CDR2 SMNVEV (reference sequence). The CDR3 is 15 residues long. The V gene lost 0 bases and the J gene lost 0 bases, with 8 bases spanning the gap. Here the CDR3 reads CASSLSGGANYGYTF. CDR3 in DNA: TGTGCCAGCAGTTTATCCGGGGGAGCTAACTATGGCTACACCTTC.

The chain combines TRBV11-1 with TRBJ2-7, with 7 bases matching TRBD1. CDR1 and CDR2 (germline): SGHAT, FQDESV (reference sequence). V was pared by 5 bases and J by 5 bases, with 3 bases of the junction left unmatched. This CDR3 spans 12 amino acids. DNA of the CDR3: TGTGCCAGCAGCCCGGACAGGAACGAGCAGTACTTC. Amino acids: CASSPDRNEQYF.

The rearrangement links TRBV6-1 to TRBJ2-1; 8 positions match TRBD1. V shed 6 bases, J shed 8 bases, and the junction held 6 bases outside the gene matches. The CDR3 runs 13 residues. Germline CDR1 reads MNHNS; CDR2 reads SASEGT. The CDR3 here is CASRRNRGDEQFF. CDR3 DNA sequence: TGTGCCAGCAGACGCAACAGGGGGGATGAGCAGTTCTTC.

The gene calls are TRBV29-1 and TRBJ1-1, with 11 bases aligning to TRBD1. Looked up from germline, CDR1 is SQVTM and CDR2 is ANQGSEA. This CDR3 spans 19 amino acids. Unmatched junction bases numbered 17, after V lost 5 bases and J lost 0 bases. DNA of the CDR3: TGCAGCGTTCTCGGACAGGGGGCAGCCAGGCACCTCATGAACACTGAAGCTTTCTTT. This codes for CSVLGQGAARHLMNTEAFF.

V usage is TRBV19 and J usage is TRBJ2-3; 12 nucleotides align to TRBD2. After removal of 6 bases from V and 1 base from J, the junction contained 11 bases not matched to a gene. CDR3 length: 18 amino acids. CDR1 and CDR2 (germline): LNHDA, SQIVND (reference sequence). The CDR3 DNA follows: TGTGCCAGTAGCCGCCGGATACTAGCGGGGGGTGGCACAGATACGCAGTATTTT. Protein product: CASSRRILAGGGTDTQYF.

This sequence joins TRBV5-1 and TRBJ1-1; D remains unclear. Germline V gene sequence: CDR1 SGHRS, CDR2 YFSETQ. V gave up 4 bases and J gave up 1 base, with 8 bases separating them. The CDR3 sequence is 13 residues long. As DNA, the CDR3 is TGCGCCAGCAGCAGCCAGACGAACACTGAAGCTTTCTTT. Translation gives CASSSQTNTEAFF.

Only a few counts were recorded for this clone. CDR3 bases: TGTGCCAGCAGGCGGACAGGGTACGGAACTGAAGCTTTCTTT. This gives the protein CASRRTGYGTEAFF. The V call is TRBV7-2, the J call TRBJ1-1, with 8 bases lining up with TRBD1. Germline V gene sequence: CDR1 SGHTA, CDR2 FQGNSA. The CDR3 extends over 14 amino acids. J lost 5 bases, V lost 6 bases, and 8 bases had no gene match.

This chain uses TRBV11-3 with TRBJ1-2; possibly TRBD1 for D (5 bases). The CDR3 extends over 13 amino acids. The germline V and J ends were trimmed by 5 bases and 5 bases, with 12 bases remaining between them. The germline V gene encodes CDR1 SGHNT and CDR2 YENEEA. Here the CDR3 DNA reads TGTGCCAGCAGCCCGGGACCGCCTTATGGCTACACCTTC. It codes for CASSPGPPYGYTF.

This clone was seen once. The V call is TRBV5-1, the J call TRBJ2-5; D may be TRBD2 (6 bases). Germline V gives CDR1 SGHRS, CDR2 YFSETQ. Trimming shortened V by 4 bases and J by 2 bases, and 15 bases separated the two germline ends. The CDR3 contains 15 residues. CDR3 DNA: TGCGCCAGCAGCCCTCAATCGACTAGGCAAGAGACCCAGTACTTC. This translates into CASSPQSTRQETQYF.

The CDR3 loop is CASSVLAGYTDTQYF. The CDR3 bases are TGTGCCAGCAGCGTGCTAGCGGGGTACACAGATACGCAGTATTTT. The chain employs TRBV9 and TRBJ2-3; 9 nucleotides match TRBD2. Germline CDR1 and CDR2: SGDLS and YYNGEE. The junction had 3 bases not matched to a gene; V was cut back by 2 bases and J by 2 bases. The CDR3 is 15 residues long.

V usage is TRBV5-6 and J usage is TRBJ1-2, with D hard to call. Germline assignment: CDR1 SGHDT and CDR2 YYEEEE. Trimming removed 1 base from V and 4 bases from J, with 5 bases in between. The CDR3 sequence is 12 residues long. DNA for the CDR3: TGTGCCAGCAGCTTGTCCGGCTATGGCTACACCTTC. This sequence encodes CASSLSGYGYTF.

The genes are TRBV7-6 and TRBJ1-5, with D tentatively TRBD1 (5 bases). The germline gives CDR1 SGHVS, CDR2 FNYEAQ. This CDR3 is built from 13 residues. Trimming took 3 bases from V and 6 from J, leaving 9 bases between them. The DNA of the CDR3 is TGTGCCAGCAGCTTGGACGGGGGTCAGCCCCAGCATTTT. Its translation: CASSLDGGQPQHF.

In its sample, this clone was seen once. The chain is built from TRBV4-2 and TRBJ2-7, with TRBD2 as a possible D gene (6 bases). Looked up from germline, CDR1 is LGHNA and CDR2 is YNFKEQ. CDR3 length: 15 amino acids. The V end was cut by 0 bases, the J end by 3 bases, with 12 bases between. The chain's CDR3 is CASSQERTTVYEQYF. As DNA, the CDR3 is TGTGCCAGCAGCCAAGAGAGGACTACAGTCTACGAGCAGTACTTC.

V usage is TRBV5-5 and J usage is TRBJ2-5; the match to TRBD2 covers 9 bases. This CDR3 comprises 16 residues. Trimming took 0 bases from V and 5 from J; bases not matched to a gene: 8. Germline V gives CDR1 SGHKS, CDR2 YYEKEE (reference sequence). CDR3 nucleotide sequence: TGTGCCAGCAGCTTGGGAGGACTAGCGATAAGCGAGACCCAGTACTTC. As protein: CASSLGGLAISETQYF.

The chain employs TRBV19 and TRBJ2-5; perhaps D is TRBD1 or TRBD2 (5 bases each). CDR1 and CDR2 from the germline V gene are LNHDA and SQIVND (reference sequence). V lost 2 bases, J lost 4 bases, and 14 bases lay in between. This CDR3 has 15 amino acids. CDR3 DNA: TGTGCCAGTAGTATATCAGGGTGGACTGGAGAGACCCAGTACTTC. This codes for CASSISGWTGETQYF.

V is TRBV28 and J is TRBJ1-1; D gene ambiguous. The V and J ends lost 3 bases and 7 bases respectively, with 6 bases between them. The length of the CDR3 is 11 residues. Germline values: CDR1 MDHEN, CDR2 SYDVKM. For the CDR3, the DNA is TGTGCCAGCAGTTTTCAGAATGAAGCTTTCTTT. Translated: CASSFQNEAFF.

CDR3 sequence reads: CASSQRGGDTEAFF. CDR3 in DNA: TGCGCCAGCAGCCAACGAGGGGGTGACACTGAAGCTTTCTTT. The chain uses TRBV4-3 and TRBJ1-1, with D maybe TRBD1 (6 bases). The germline V gene encodes CDR1 LGHNA and CDR2 YSLEER. The CDR3 has 14 amino acids. Trimming removed 2 bases from V and 3 bases from J, with 10 bases in between.

V is TRBV28 and J is TRBJ1-5; maybe TRBD1 (5 bases). V dropped 10 bases and J dropped 10 bases, with 26 bases sitting between them. Germline values: CDR1 MDHEN, CDR2 SYDVKM. This CDR3 region has 15 residues. CDR3 region: CATQFRGDGVEPQHF. DNA of the CDR3: TGTGCCACCCAGTTTCGGGGGGACGGTGTCGAACCCCAGCATTTT.

CDR3 sequence (DNA): TGTGCCAGCAGTTACTCGCTAACCAGTAGTACCCAGTACTTC. Translated: CASSYSLTSSTQYF. This chain connects TRBV6-5 to TRBJ2-5; the D is unclear. Germline CDR1 MNHEY, CDR2 SVGAGI. This CDR3 contains 14 residues. Trimming cost V 0 bases and J 8 bases, with 13 bases left between them.

This chain uses TRBV7-9 with TRBJ2-1; D may correspond to TRBD1 or TRBD2 (5 bases each). The CDR3 has 13 residues. The germline V gene has CDR1 SEHNR and CDR2 FQNEAQ (reference sequence). The V end was cut by 5 bases, the J end by 8 bases, with 13 bases between. Here the CDR3 DNA reads TGTGCCAGCAGCCCAGAGGGGTACCATGAGCAGTTCTTC. Translation gives CASSPEGYHEQFF.

This clone occurred once. V is TRBV18 and J is TRBJ1-2; 7 bases are shared with TRBD1. The CDR3 spans 16 residues. The J segment lost 1 base and the V segment lost 3 bases, leaving 8 bases of the junction unmatched. Germline values: CDR1 KGHSH, CDR2 LQKENI. CDR3 sequence: CASSPGGDSYNYGYTF. CDR3 bases: TGTGCCAGCTCACCTGGAGGGGACAGCTATAACTATGGCTACACCTTC.

The chain links TRBV19 to TRBJ2-5; D is possibly TRBD1 or TRBD2 (5 bases each). The ends were cut back, 5 bases at V and 3 bases at J, with 13 bases in the middle. Germline V gene sequence: CDR1 LNHDA, CDR2 SQIVND (reference sequence). This CDR3 has 14 residues. CDR3 in DNA: TGTGCCAGTAGTTTTGGGGGTAGTGAAGAGACCCAGTACTTC. Amino acid sequence: CASSFGGSEETQYF. Full variable domain (missing parts from reference TRBV19 and TRBJ2-5): DGGITQSPKYLFRKEGQNVTLSCEQNLNHDAMYWYRQDPGQGLRLIYYSQIVNDFQKGDIAEGYSVSREKKESFPLTVTSAQKNPTAFYLCASSFGGSEETQYFGPGTRLLVL.

There are a few counts of this clone. The chain links TRBV19 to TRBJ1-5; no clear D. The germline V gene encodes CDR1 LNHDA and CDR2 SQIVND (reference sequence). The V end was cut by 7 bases, the J end by 2 bases, with 12 bases between. The CDR3 contains 14 residues. This chain's CDR3 is CASTRPSGNQPQHF. As DNA, the CDR3 is TGTGCCAGTACCCGACCGAGTGGCAATCAGCCCCAGCATTTT.